The 26 T cell receptor beta chains below come from one sample, sequenced in a study of T cells after yellow fever vaccination. From the 5' RACE reads, TCRdb called clonotypes with MiXCR, one entry per CDR3 protein. Of 40,000 or so distinct CDR3 sequences in the sample, 6.5% to 8.5% were seen once. Source: CD8+ T cells not binding an NS4B(214-222) dextramer, sorted from PBMCs, taken 45 days after the yellow fever booster vaccination. These TCRs come from a man younger than 40 who received the YFV17D yellow fever vaccine.

This clonotype was observed at least ten times. The rearrangement joins TRBV20-1 to TRBJ2-3; no firm D call. Germline V CDR1 and CDR2: DFQATT, SNEGSKA (reference sequence). V lost 8 bases and J 5 bases, leaving 17 bases between the germline ends. The CDR3 is made up of 13 amino acids. CDR3 amino acids: CSTSGSLEDTQYF. In DNA form, the CDR3 reads TGCAGTACATCCGGGTCGCTGGAAGATACGCAGTATTTT.

This clonotype appeared many times. The rearrangement joins TRBV12-3 or TRBV12-4 to TRBJ2-7; D is undetermined. Trimming removed 3 bases at V and 3 bases at J, with 6 bases between. The CDR3 extends over 12 amino acids. This CDR3 is CASSLTVYEQYF. The CDR3 nucleotides are TGTGCCAGCAGTTTGACGGTCTACGAGCAGTACTTC.

This clonotype was seen ten or more times. V usage is TRBV6-5 and J usage is TRBJ2-7; TRBD1 matches 7 bases. Germline V gene sequence: CDR1 MNHEY, CDR2 SVGAGI. J gave up 3 bases and V 0 bases, and 11 bases lay outside the gene matches. The CDR3 is 17 residues long. CDR3 residues: CASSYSKTTGSGYEQYF. The CDR3 region has the DNA TGTGCCAGCAGTTACTCGAAGACGACAGGGTCTGGCTACGAGCAGTACTTC.

Points on this clonotype: Since a much larger clone is just one base distant, this may be a read error. V is TRBV12-5 and J is TRBJ2-1, with D possibly TRBD2 on 5 matching bases. The CDR3 is made up of 12 amino acids. Germline V gene data show CDR1 as LGHNT and CDR2 as FRNRAP. V was pared by 2 bases and J by 15 bases, with 14 bases between. The CDR3 loop is CASGLSGKQPFF. CDR3 bases: TGTGCTAGTGGTTTGTCCGGGAAACAGCCGTTCTTC.

The genes are TRBV7-9 and TRBJ2-7; 10 nucleotides align to TRBD2. Germline V gene sequence: CDR1 SEHNR, CDR2 FQNEAQ (reference sequence). V lost 5 bases, J lost 2 bases, and 6 bases stayed unmatched. The CDR3 has 15 amino acids. The CDR3 protein is CASSNPAGGTYEQYF. CDR3 bases: TGTGCCAGCAGCAACCCAGCGGGAGGGACCTACGAGCAGTACTTC.

There are many counts of this clonotype. The chain uses TRBV11-2 and TRBJ2-7; D is perhaps TRBD1 or TRBD2 (5 bases each). CDR1 is SGHAT and CDR2 is FQNNGV in the germline V gene. The CDR3 sequence is 19 residues long. Trimming shortened V by 4 bases and J by 3 bases, and 28 bases separated the two germline ends. The CDR3 loop reads CASSSHSRDPIGDHYEQYF. CDR3 sequence (DNA): TGTGCCAGCAGCTCCCACTCCCGGGACCCGATTGGGGACCACTACGAGCAGTACTTC.

There are many counts of this clonotype. The chain joins TRBV4-3 to TRBJ2-7, with D maybe TRBD2 (5 bases). The CDR3 length is 15 residues. The V end was cut by 0 bases, the J end by 2 bases, with 11 bases between. The V gene's germline CDR1 is LGHNA and CDR2 YSLEER. The CDR3 coding sequence is TGCGCCAGCAGCCAAGACGGGCTAGCCCCCTACGAGCAGTACTTC. Translating it yields CASSQDGLAPYEQYF.

The table lists this clonotype with a few counts. The CDR3 DNA is TGCGCCAGCAGAATGGACAGGGGTTCAGGGGAGCTGTTTTTT. Translated: CASRMDRGSGELFF. The V call is TRBV10-1, the J call TRBJ2-2; TRBD1 agrees at 9 bases. With V trimmed by 6 bases and J by 8 bases, 7 bases remained unmatched. The CDR3 contains 14 residues. The germline CDR1 and CDR2 sequences are WNHNN and SYGVQD (reference sequence).

At least ten counts were recorded for this clonotype. The chain has TRBV7-9 and TRBJ1-1; D is perhaps TRBD1 (6 bases). This CDR3 spans 16 amino acids. CDR1 is SEHNR, CDR2 FQNEAQ, per germline (reference sequence). Trimming removed 1 base at V and 6 bases at J, with 18 bases between. The CDR3 DNA reads as TGTGCCAGCAGCTTAGTGCTGAACGACAGGCTCGCTGAAGCTTTCTTT. Protein sequence: CASSLVLNDRLAEAFF.

This clonotype occurred many times. The V gene is TRBV7-6, the J gene TRBJ2-3; D is uncertain. V was trimmed by 1 base and J by 1 base, leaving 12 bases between them. The CDR3 sequence is 16 residues long. Germline V gene lookup returns CDR1 SGHVS and CDR2 FNYEAQ. CDR3 region: CASSLVSVSGTDTQYF. The CDR3 DNA is TGTGCCAGCAGCTTAGTGTCCGTGTCTGGCACAGATACGCAGTATTTT.

As for this clonotype: This sequence may be a read error, since a much larger clone differs from it by one base. The chain links TRBV6-2 or TRBV6-3 to TRBJ2-5; no firm D call. The CDR3 is made up of 13 amino acids. Germline lookup yields CDR1 MNHEY and CDR2 SVGEGT. V shed 2 bases and J shed 5 bases, with 9 bases lying between them. For the CDR3, the DNA is TGTGCCAGCAGTTACAAGAAGTTTGAGACCCAGTACTTC. Its translation is CASSYKKFETQYF.

Comments on this clonotype: This may stem from a read error, because a much larger clone lies one nucleotide away. This chain links TRBV7-2 with TRBJ2-5, with D possibly called TRBD1 or TRBD2 (5 bases each). The CDR3 is made up of 15 amino acids. Per the germline V gene, CDR1 is SGHTA and CDR2 is FQGNSA. V lost 5 bases and J lost 2, with 15 bases in between. The CDR3 coding sequence is TGTGCCAGCAGCCCCGGGTCGGGGCCTCAAGAGACCCAGTACTTC. It specifies CASSPGSGPQETQYF. The full variable domain, with the rest looked up from reference TRBV7-2 and TRBJ2-5, is GAGVSQSPSNKVTEKGKDVELRCDPISGHTALYWYRQSLGQGLEFLIYFQGNSAPDKSGLPSDRFSAERTGGSVSTLTIQRTQQEDSAVYLCASSPGSGPQETQYFGPGTRLLVL.

This clonotype was observed many times. The rearrangement links TRBV3-1 to TRBJ2-7, with 9 bases identical to TRBD1. The CDR3 covers 16 residues. After removal of 2 bases from V and 4 bases from J, the junction contained 9 bases not matched to a gene. Looked up from germline, CDR1 is LGHDT and CDR2 is YNNKEL (reference sequence). CDR3 sequence (DNA): TGTGCCAGCAGCCAAAACACAGGGGGCGTTTCGTACGAGCAGTACTTC. It is translated as CASSQNTGGVSYEQYF.

In this sample, this clonotype turned up a few times. The chain links TRBV29-1 to TRBJ1-5; the D gene is possibly TRBD1 (5 bases). V was cut by 0 bases and J by 5 bases, with 14 bases left in between. There are 15 residues in the CDR3. Germline assignment: CDR1 SQVTM and CDR2 ANQGSEA. The CDR3 DNA follows: TGCAGCGTTGAAGATCTGAGGACACCCGATCAGCCCCAGCATTTT. This gives the protein CSVEDLRTPDQPQHF.

The sample holds many counts of this clonotype. The chain carries TRBV28 and TRBJ2-1; 10 positions agree with TRBD2. The CDR3 loop spans 17 amino acids. Germline lookup yields CDR1 MDHEN and CDR2 SYDVKM. The trim removed 1 base at V and 5 bases at J, leaving 8 bases unmatched. The CDR3 sequence is CASSLFILAGVNNEQFF. CDR3 coding DNA: TGTGCCAGCAGTTTATTCATTCTAGCGGGAGTTAACAATGAGCAGTTCTTC.

This clonotype occurred once. The rearrangement joins TRBV20-1 to TRBJ1-1, with D perhaps matching TRBD1 (5 bases). Trimming stripped 7 bases from V and 8 bases from J, with 20 bases between. This CDR3 region has 13 residues. The germline V gene has CDR1 DFQATT and CDR2 SNEGSKA (reference sequence). The CDR3 nucleotides read TGCAGTGTTAAGGGACCTAATGGGGCAGAAGCTTTCTTT. Translation gives CSVKGPNGAEAFF.

This clonotype was counted many times. The chain recombines TRBV12-3 or TRBV12-4 with TRBJ1-1; D gene uncertain. The CDR3 covers 11 residues. The CDR3 DNA sequence: TGTGGGTCGGGTGGGAACACTGAAGCTTTCTTT. Translation gives CGSGGNTEAFF.

This clonotype was recorded many times. The genes are TRBV5-1 and TRBJ1-5, with D possibly being TRBD1 (6 bases). The CDR3 runs 14 residues. Germline CDR1 SGHRS, CDR2 YFSETQ. Between the trimmed V and J ends, which lost 2 bases and 4 bases, there was a span of 10 bases. The CDR3: CASSLGGLNQPQHF. The CDR3 coding sequence is TGCGCCAGCAGCTTAGGGGGTCTGAATCAGCCCCAGCATTTT. Filled out from reference TRBV5-1 and TRBJ1-5, the complete variable domain reads KAGVTQTPRYLIKTRGQQVTLSCSPISGHRSVSWYQQTPGQGLQFLFEYFSETQRNKGNFPGRFSGRQFSNSRSEMNVSTLELGDSALYLCASSLGGLNQPQHFGDGTRLSIL.

The chain couples TRBV3-1 to TRBJ2-5, with no clear D. In germline, CDR1 is LGHDT, CDR2 YNNKEL (reference sequence). The CDR3 contains 15 residues. Trimming left V 10 bases short and J 4 bases short, with 22 bases between. For the CDR3, the DNA is TGTGCCACCTCCAAACCGGGCCCGTGGACAGAGACCCAGTACTTC. The encoded protein is CATSKPGPWTETQYF.

The table lists this clonotype with many counts. This rearrangement joins TRBV7-3 to TRBJ2-1; the D is unclear. The V gene lost 5 bases and the J gene lost 5 bases, with 10 bases spanning the gap. The CDR3 has 13 amino acids. Per germline, CDR1 SGHTA and CDR2 FQGTGA. The CDR3 DNA follows: TGTGCCAGCAGCCCAGACCTCAACAATGAGCAGTTCTTC. As protein: CASSPDLNNEQFF.

This clonotype has ten or more counts. The chain uses TRBV6-5 and TRBJ2-7; D might be TRBD1 (5 bases). V gave up 6 bases and J gave up 0 bases, with 12 bases separating them. The CDR3 totals 14 residues. The V gene's germline CDR1 is MNHEY and CDR2 SVGAGI. The CDR3 DNA reads TGTGCCAGCAGCCCACCGGACAACTCCTACGAGCAGTACTTC. Protein product: CASSPPDNSYEQYF.

As to this clonotype: This may arise from a read error, as a much more abundant clone is one base away. This chain uses TRBV15 with TRBJ1-5, with D uncertain. CDR1 and CDR2 (germline): LNHNV, YYDKDF (reference sequence). This CDR3 is built from 15 residues. CDR3: CAASRGPDSNQPQHF. Written as DNA, the CDR3 is TGTGCCGCCAGCAGAGGCCCGGATAGCAATCAGCCCCAGCATTTT.

This clonotype was detected many times. The chain has TRBV27 and TRBJ1-1; D unresolved. The ends were cut back, 3 bases at V and 2 bases at J, with 13 bases in the middle. There are 15 residues in the CDR3. CDR1 is MNHEY and CDR2 is SMNVEV in the germline V gene (reference sequence). DNA for the CDR3: TGTGCCAGCAGTTTTACTCCCATTAGTAACACTGAAGCTTTCTTT. It is translated as CASSFTPISNTEAFF.

This clonotype was detected only once. The gene calls are TRBV7-9 and TRBJ2-1; unclear D gene. V dropped 1 base and J dropped 8 bases, with 9 bases sitting between them. This CDR3 contains 13 residues. Per the germline V gene, CDR1 is SEHNR and CDR2 is FQNEAQ (reference sequence). The CDR3 region is CASSLVRTDEQFF. The CDR3 DNA reads TGTGCCAGCAGCTTAGTCCGGACGGATGAGCAGTTCTTC.

This clonotype was seen a few times. The CDR3, as DNA: TGCGCCAGCAGCCAAGCTTTCACCTTTGTTAGCGGCTTACCGTTCTTC. Protein: CASSQAFTFVSGLPFF. The chain links TRBV4-3 to TRBJ2-1; tentative D call: TRBD2 (6 bases). V shed 1 base and J shed 15 bases, with 25 bases lying between them. This CDR3 spans 16 amino acids. CDR1 is LGHNA, CDR2 YSLEER, per germline.

V gene TRBV12-3 or TRBV12-4 combines with J gene TRBJ2-1; D is perhaps TRBD2 (5 bases). The ends were cut back, 3 bases at V and 1 base at J, with 13 bases in the middle. CDR3 length equals 16 residues. This chain's CDR3 is CASSFFVSGSYNEQFF. The CDR3 region has the DNA TGTGCCAGCAGTTTTTTCGTTTCGGGATCCTACAATGAGCAGTTCTTC.